A selection of T cell receptor beta chains follows, all from one sample in a study of beta chain features in type 1 diabetes. Clones were sequenced by immunoSEQ multiplex PCR, and TCRdb holds only the in-frame ones, with some missing. The sample comprises 810,000 or so clones, 17% of which are singletons, and 0.023% rests with the top ten. The sample consisted of naive CD4+ T cells from blood. Every receptor here comes from a woman between 18 and 29 years old in good health. Each CDR3 is given without its conserved first and last residue.

j_gene | v_gene | CDR3aa
TRBJ2-7 | TRBV6-5 | ASSSPGQLTY
TRBJ2-3 | TRBV29-1 | SQAKADGFTDTQY
TRBJ2-7 | TRBV10-3 | AISEVTGNEQY
TRBJ2-4 | TRBV5-6 | ASSTSGFLAKNIQY
TRBJ1-2 | TRBV28 | ASTDRAPYYGYT
TRBJ2-5 | TRBV5-4 | ASSQAGGPETQY
TRBJ2-1 | TRBV7-9 | ASSPQTIGGSYNEQF
TRBJ2-1 | TRBV29-1 | SVLRGQGARGSGRSSYNEQF
TRBJ1-5 | TRBV7-2 | ASSLLNRLNQPQH
TRBJ2-2 | TRBV28 | ASSLNASENTGELF
TRBJ1-1 | TRBV7-8 | ASSLALWVPGGSVTEAF
TRBJ1-2 | TRBV7-2 | ASSSPDRAAYGYT
TRBJ2-1 | TRBV15 | ATRIAGAPRNEQF
TRBJ2-3 | TRBV5-1 | ASSFNYGSTDTQY
TRBJ1-1 | TRBV18 | ASSPPPAGLNTEAF
TRBJ2-3 | TRBV6-1 | ASSEFGGTPTDTQY
TRBJ2-2 | TRBV28 | ASMGQGAAVGELF
TRBJ2-3 | TRBV28 | ASSLISAGGPGSTDTQY
TRBJ1-5 | TRBV7-2 | ASSAAGSNQPQH
TRBJ1-3 | TRBV15 | ATSRGGTTGNTIY
TRBJ2-4 | TRBV7-3 | ASSVGQRSQNIQY
TRBJ2-3 | TRBV28 | ASSSPELAVSTDTQY
TRBJ2-7 | TRBV7-9 | ASSLRGTTNHEQY
TRBJ2-2 | TRBV4-2 | ASSQGAQGNGELF
TRBJ2-7 | TRBV7-9 | ASSSGPTPNPYEQY